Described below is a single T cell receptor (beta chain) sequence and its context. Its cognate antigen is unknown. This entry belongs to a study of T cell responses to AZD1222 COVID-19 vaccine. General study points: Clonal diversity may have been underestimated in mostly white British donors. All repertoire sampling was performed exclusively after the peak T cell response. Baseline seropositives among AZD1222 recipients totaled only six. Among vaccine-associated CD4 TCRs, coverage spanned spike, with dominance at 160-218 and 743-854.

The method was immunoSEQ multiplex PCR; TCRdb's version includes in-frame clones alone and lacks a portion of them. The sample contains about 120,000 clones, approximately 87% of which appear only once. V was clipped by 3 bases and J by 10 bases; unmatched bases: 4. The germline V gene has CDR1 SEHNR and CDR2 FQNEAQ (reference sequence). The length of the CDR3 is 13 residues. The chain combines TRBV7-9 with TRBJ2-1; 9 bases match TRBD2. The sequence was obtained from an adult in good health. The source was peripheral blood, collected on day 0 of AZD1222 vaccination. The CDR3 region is CASSFYLAGEQFF. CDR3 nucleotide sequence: TGTGCCAGCAGCTTCTACCTAGCGGGAGAGCAGTTCTTC.